The table lists the clone carrying this T cell receptor (beta chain) with a few counts. This record comes from a study of cytomegalovirus exposure and HLA in healthy donors. PCR amplification relied on 60 Vbeta primers (plus 13 Jbeta primers). Using immunoSEQ multiplex PCR, the repertoire was profiled, and TCRdb retains in-frame clones only, with some absent. This sample has roughly 87,000 clones, with roughly 77% found just once. This receptor was obtained from a man in his 60s in good health and CMV-seronegative. Sequencing was performed on PBMCs.

CDR3 in amino acids: CASSPGQLSGNTIYF. As DNA, the CDR3 is TGCGCCAGCAGCCCGGGACAGCTTTCAGGAAACACCATATATTTT. The chain couples TRBV4-1 to TRBJ1-3; 7 bases are shared with TRBD1. V shed 4 bases and J 4 bases; nucleotides not matched to a gene: 7. Per the germline V gene, CDR1 is MGHRA and CDR2 is YSYEKL. This CDR3 is 15 amino acids long.